This TCR beta chain was sequenced in a study of spatial heterogeneity in lung cancer. Turning to the study itself: An average of more than ten raw reads was observed per unique TCR and UMI combination.

The CDR3 is 14 amino acids. Trimming removed 0 bases from V and 4 bases from J, with 6 bases in between. Germline-derived CDR1 and CDR2 are SGHAT and FQNNGV. Indicated time point: sample taken at primary tumor resection. No cell sorting; template was whole RNA from tumor, lung tissue or PBMC. TCRdb reprocessed the 5' RACE reads with MiXCR, giving one entry per CDR3 protein. The repertoire includes 85,000 to 100,000 distinct CDR3 sequences, approximately 12% of them detected once, and more than 40% sits in the top ten. The TCR originated in a male donor with early-stage non-small cell lung cancer. Source: PBMCs, taken at surgery. The V and J genes are TRBV11-2 and TRBJ2-2; D is undetermined. The CDR3 DNA reads TGTGCCAGCAGCTTAGATAGATTCACCGGGGAGCTGTTTTTT. Its protein product is CASSLDRFTGELFF.